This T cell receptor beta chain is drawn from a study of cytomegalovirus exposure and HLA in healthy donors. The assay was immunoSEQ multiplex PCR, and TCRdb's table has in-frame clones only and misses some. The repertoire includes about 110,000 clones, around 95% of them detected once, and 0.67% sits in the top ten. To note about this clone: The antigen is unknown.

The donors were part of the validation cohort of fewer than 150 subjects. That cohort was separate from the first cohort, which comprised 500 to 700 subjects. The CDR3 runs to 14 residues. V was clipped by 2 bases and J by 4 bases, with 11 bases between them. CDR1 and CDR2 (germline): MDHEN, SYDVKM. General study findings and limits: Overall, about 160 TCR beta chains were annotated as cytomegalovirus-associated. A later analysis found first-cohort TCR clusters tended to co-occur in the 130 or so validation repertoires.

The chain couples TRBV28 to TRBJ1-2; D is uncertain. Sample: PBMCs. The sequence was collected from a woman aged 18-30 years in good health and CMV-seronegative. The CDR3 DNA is TGTGCCAGCAGTTTACGGGAGATAGGCTATGGCTACACCTTC. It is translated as CASSLREIGYGYTF.